This entry describes one T cell receptor (beta chain). What it binds is not known. The V gene's germline CDR1 is SEHNR and CDR2 FQNEAQ (reference sequence). The CDR3 spans 14 residues. Trimming at V came to 2 bases and at J to 7 bases, leaving 3 bases not matched to a gene. The data belong to a study of T-cell memory formation after mild COVID-19. On the study more broadly: There were largely donor-specific TCR clusters.

Study-level results: Pre-infection memory already had some responding clones, implying cross-reactive memory joined.

Using its own MiXCR run on the 5' RACE reads, TCRdb lists one record per CDR3 protein. The table has over 500,000 distinct CDR3 sequences, about 18% seen once. This TCR derives from an adult woman who had mild COVID-19 (a few samples of this study predate the infection). Cell type and time point are not known. This sequence joins TRBV7-9 and TRBJ2-1; 9 bases agree with TRBD2. Material for sequencing was PBMCs or a T cell subset sorted from them (not recorded which). This CDR3 reads CASSLNSGGNEQFF. Here the CDR3 DNA reads TGTGCCAGCAGCTTAAACAGCGGGGGGAATGAGCAGTTCTTC.